The text below deals with one TCR beta chain. Its matching antigen is unknown. The CDR3 runs 13 residues. The germline gives CDR1 MDHEN, CDR2 SYDVKM. The V end lost 4 bases, the J end lost 3 bases, and 9 bases lay between the germline ends. Samples each yielded at least 5.5 micrograms of total RNA. Together with a sample-barcoded 5' primer, a J-beta primer mix was included in a second PCR lasting about 6 to 12 cycles. Using its own MiXCR run on the 5' RACE reads, TCRdb lists one record per CDR3 protein. The table has about a million distinct CDR3 sequences, more than 30% seen once; the top ten hold around 12%. The sample originates from a study of blood T cells in healthy people across ages. Overall study findings and caveats: Long-lived donors exceeded aged donors in naive CD4+ cells and diversity. Age advanced and TCR beta diversity per million T cells fell, roughly linearly.

The rearrangement uses TRBV28 and TRBJ1-1; TRBD1 is a possible D gene (6 bases). The TCR was taken from a man in his late teens or twenties in good health. Sequences were obtained from blood. CDR3 sequence (DNA): TGTGCCAGCAGTTACCCAGGGGACACTGAAGCTTTCTTT. This codes for CASSYPGDTEAFF.